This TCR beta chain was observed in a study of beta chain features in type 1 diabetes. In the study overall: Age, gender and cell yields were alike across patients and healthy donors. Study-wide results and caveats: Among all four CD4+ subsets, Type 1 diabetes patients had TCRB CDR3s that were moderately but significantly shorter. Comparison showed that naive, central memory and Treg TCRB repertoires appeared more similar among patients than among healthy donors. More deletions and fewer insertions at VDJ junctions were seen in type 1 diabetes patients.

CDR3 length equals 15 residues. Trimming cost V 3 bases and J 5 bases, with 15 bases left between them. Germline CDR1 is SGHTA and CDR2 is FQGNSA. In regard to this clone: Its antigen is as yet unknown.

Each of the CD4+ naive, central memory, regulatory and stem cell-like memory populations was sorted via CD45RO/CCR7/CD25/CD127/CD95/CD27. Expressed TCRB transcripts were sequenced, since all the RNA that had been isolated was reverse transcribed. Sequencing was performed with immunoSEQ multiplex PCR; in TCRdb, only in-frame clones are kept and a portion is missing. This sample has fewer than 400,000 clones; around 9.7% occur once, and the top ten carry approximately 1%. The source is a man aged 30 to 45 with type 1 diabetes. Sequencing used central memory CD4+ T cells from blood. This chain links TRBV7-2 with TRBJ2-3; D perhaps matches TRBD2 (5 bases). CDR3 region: CASSFGVNMRDTQYF. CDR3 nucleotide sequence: TGTGCCAGCAGCTTCGGGGTAAACATGAGAGATACGCAGTATTTT.